These 11 T cell receptor beta chains originate from one sample sequenced in a study of prognosis after radiotherapy for stage I lung cancer. Two-round multiplex PCR on genomic DNA was the method by which TCR beta CDR3 was amplified. Gene-specific primers for each TRBV and TRBJ gene drove first-round PCR. TCRdb reprocessed the multiplex PCR reads via MiXCR and lists one record per CDR3 protein. The sample comprises about 24,000 distinct CDR3 sequences, around 40% of which are singletons, and 20% to 25% rests with the top ten. The specimen comprised PBMCs, sampled before or after stereotactic body radiation therapy (not recorded which). These receptor sequences come from a donor over 45 with non-small cell lung cancer.

About this clonotype itself: A read error may produce the germline difference seen at one junction end. The chain recombines TRBV6-1 with TRBJ2-7; 7 nucleotides agree with TRBD1. CDR1 is MNHNS and CDR2 is SASEGT in the germline V gene. The CDR3 sequence is 14 residues long. The CDR3 loop is CASTVTGSSYDQYF. In DNA, the CDR3 is TGTGCCAGCACTGTGACAGGGAGCTCCTACGATCAGTACTTC.

The rearrangement links TRBV2 to TRBJ1-2; D uncertain. The V gene lost 5 bases and the J gene lost 1 base, with 14 bases spanning the gap. Germline assignment: CDR1 SNHLY and CDR2 FYNNEI. CDR3 length equals 15 residues. DNA of the CDR3: TGTGCCAGCAGTTCCAGACATGGGTATAACTATGGCTACACCTTC. Protein sequence: CASSSRHGYNYGYTF.

This clonotype was counted at least ten times. The V gene is TRBV5-1, the J gene TRBJ1-1; D may be TRBD1 (5 bases). Per germline, CDR1 SGHRS and CDR2 YFSETQ. There are 13 residues in the CDR3. V lost 10 bases and J lost 4, with 17 bases in between. CDR3: CASFAGVSTEAFF. The CDR3 region has the DNA TGCGCCTCATTCGCGGGGGTAAGCACTGAAGCTTTCTTT.

The gene calls are TRBV19 and TRBJ2-7, with D uncertain. Germline lookup yields CDR1 LNHDA and CDR2 SQIVND (reference sequence). The CDR3 is made up of 16 amino acids. V was pared by 2 bases and J by 6 bases, with 20 bases between. In DNA, the CDR3 is TGTGCCAGTAGTATACTCTCCCGGCCTACCCCCTCCGAGCAGTACTTC. Its translation: CASSILSRPTPSEQYF.

This rearrangement joins TRBV20-1 to TRBJ2-7; 7 bases are shared with TRBD2. Germline CDR1 and CDR2: DFQATT and SNEGSKA (reference sequence). V was clipped by 3 bases and J by 0 bases; unmatched bases: 8. The CDR3 length is 15 residues. CDR3 DNA sequence: TGCAGTGCTAGGGTACTAGCGCTCACCTCCTACGAGCAGTACTTC. As protein: CSARVLALTSYEQYF.

Many counts were recorded for this clonotype. The chain links TRBV9 to TRBJ2-7; no clear D. Looked up from germline, CDR1 is SGDLS and CDR2 is YYNGEE. Trimming shortened V by 4 bases and J by 0 bases, and 11 bases separated the two germline ends. The CDR3 runs 14 residues. In DNA, the CDR3 is TGTGCCAGCAGCCCCAGCACCAGCTCCTACGAGCAGTACTTC. Its protein is CASSPSTSSYEQYF.

About this clonotype itself: One end of the junction varies from germline; a read error may be responsible. The chain recombines TRBV27 with TRBJ1-2; 9 positions agree with TRBD1. CDR1 MNHEY and CDR2 SMNVEV come from the germline V gene (reference sequence). There are 16 residues in the CDR3. The CDR3 here is CATSDPGTGRGGGYTF. The CDR3 nucleotides are TGTGCCACCAGTGATCCTGGGACAGGGAGAGGGGGTGGCTACACCTTC.

The table lists this clonotype with many counts. The V call is TRBV5-4, the J call TRBJ2-1; 9 bases map to TRBD2. CDR3 length equals 17 residues. Germline CDR1 is SGHNT and CDR2 is YYREEE (reference sequence). V lost 0 bases, J lost 1 base, and 5 bases stayed unmatched. DNA of the CDR3: TGTGCCAGCAGCTTGGGAGCTAGCGGGATGTCCTACAATGAGCAGTTCTTC. Translation gives CASSLGASGMSYNEQFF.

This clonotype came up many times. Just one base apart from a much larger clone, this may be a read error. The rearrangement uses TRBV2 and TRBJ2-2; possibly TRBD1 or TRBD2 for D (5 bases each). Looked up from germline, CDR1 is SNHLY and CDR2 is FYNNEI. This CDR3 spans 16 amino acids. Here the CDR3 reads CVSSEGVFGDTGELFF. The CDR3 region has the DNA TGTGTCAGCAGTGAAGGGGTATTCGGGGACACCGGGGAGCTGTTTTTT.

The sample holds one count of this clonotype. This chain uses TRBV28 with TRBJ1-5; D is perhaps TRBD1 (6 bases). Germline V gene data show CDR1 as MDHEN and CDR2 as SYDVKM. This CDR3 has 15 amino acids. Trimming left V 3 bases short and J 1 base short, with 10 bases between. CDR3 DNA: TGTGCCAGCAGTTTCGGGACACCGAGCAATCAGCCCCAGCATTTT. As protein: CASSFGTPSNQPQHF.

Comment on this clonotype: A far larger clone differs by one base, so this is likely a read error. The chain has TRBV27 and TRBJ1-5; no firm D call. Germline CDR1 reads MNHEY; CDR2 reads SMNVEV (reference sequence). V was clipped by 4 bases and J by 2 bases, with 9 bases between them. The CDR3 contains 14 residues. CDR3 bases: TGTGCCAGCAGTTGGCGTTATGGCAATCAGCCCCAGCATTTT. It specifies CASSWRYGNQPQHF.